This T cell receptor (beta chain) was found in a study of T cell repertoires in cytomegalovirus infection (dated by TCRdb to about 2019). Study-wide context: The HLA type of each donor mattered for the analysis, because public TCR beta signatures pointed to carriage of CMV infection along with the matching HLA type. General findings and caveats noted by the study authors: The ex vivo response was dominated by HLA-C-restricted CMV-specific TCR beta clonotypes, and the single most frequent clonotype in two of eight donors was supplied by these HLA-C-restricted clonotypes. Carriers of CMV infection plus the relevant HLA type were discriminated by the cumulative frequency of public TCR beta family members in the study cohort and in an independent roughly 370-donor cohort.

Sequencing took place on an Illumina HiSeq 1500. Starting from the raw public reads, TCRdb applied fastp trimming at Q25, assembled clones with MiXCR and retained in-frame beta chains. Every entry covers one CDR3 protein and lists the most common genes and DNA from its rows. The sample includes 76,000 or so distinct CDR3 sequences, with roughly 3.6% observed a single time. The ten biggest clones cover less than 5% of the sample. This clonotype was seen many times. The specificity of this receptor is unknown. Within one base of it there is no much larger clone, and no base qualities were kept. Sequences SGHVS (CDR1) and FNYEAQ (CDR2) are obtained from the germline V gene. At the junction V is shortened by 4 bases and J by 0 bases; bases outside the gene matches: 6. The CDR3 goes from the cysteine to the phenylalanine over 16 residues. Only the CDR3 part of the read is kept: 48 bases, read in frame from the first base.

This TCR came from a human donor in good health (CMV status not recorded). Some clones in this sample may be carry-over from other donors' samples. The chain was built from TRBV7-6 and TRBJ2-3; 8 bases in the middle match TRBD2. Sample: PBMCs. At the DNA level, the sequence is TGTGCCAGCAGCTCTAAGCGGGGGTCTAGCACAGATACGCAGTATTTT. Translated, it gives CASSSKRGSSTDTQYF.